Listed below are T cell receptor beta chains from one sample, sequenced in a study of a mutant IDH1 vaccine in newly diagnosed glioma. Their recognized antigens are unknown. Generated by immunoSEQ multiplex PCR, the TCRdb table keeps only in-frame clones and is missing some. The sample consists of 25,000 to 35,000 clones, about 80% of them appearing once. This specimen was PBMCs, taken from a glioma patient whose treatment included an IDH1 peptide vaccine. The receptors were gathered from a man aged 25 to 45 with glioma. Both conserved end residues are part of each CDR3. A D gene is named only where the DNA matches it firmly. Expanded clones get a size class; other rows say once, few or many, or leave the size out.

clone_size | j_call | v_call | cdr3_length | d_call | cdr3_aa | cdr3_nt
NA | TRBJ1-5 | TRBV25-1 | 15 | NA | CASSDFGQGNQPQHF | TGTGCCAGCAGTGATTTCGGTCAGGGCAATCAGCCCCAGCATTTT
NA | TRBJ2-7 | TRBV21-1 | 14 | NA | CASSKVRPRVGQYF | TGTGCCAGCAGCAAAGTCCGACCCAGAGTCGGGCAGTACTTC
few | TRBJ1-6 | TRBV7-6 | 13 | NA | CASSSGVHSPLHF | TGTGCCAGCAGCTCTGGCGTTCATTCACCCCTCCACTTT
NA | TRBJ2-3 | TRBV5-4 | 19 | TRBD2 | CASSRPGLAGGPSTDTQYF | TGTGCCAGCAGCCGTCCGGGACTAGCGGGGGGACCGAGCACAGATACGCAGTATTTT
few | TRBJ1-5 | TRBV4-1 | 14 | NA | CASSHLVSNQPQHF | TGCGCCAGCAGCCACCTAGTAAGCAATCAGCCCCAGCATTTT
NA | TRBJ1-5 | TRBV4-3 | 14 | NA | CASSQDTFVGPQHF | TGCGCCAGCAGCCAAGATACCTTTGTTGGGCCCCAGCATTTT
few | TRBJ1-1 | TRBV30 | 13 | NA | CARTGPGNTEAFF | TGTGCCAGAACAGGGCCCGGGAACACTGAAGCTTTCTTT
NA | TRBJ1-5 | TRBV27 | 16 | NA | CASSPRQDGRRQPQHF | TGTGCCAGCAGTCCACGCCAGGACGGGAGACGTCAGCCCCAGCATTTT
once | TRBJ2-1 | TRBV10-2 | 15 | TRBD2 | CASRGLAGGPGEQFF | TGCGCCAGCAGGGGACTAGCGGGGGGGCCAGGGGAGCAGTTCTTC
NA | TRBJ1-3 | TRBV15 | 17 | NA | CATSRPYQGSSGNTIYF | TGTGCCACCAGCAGGCCCTACCAGGGAAGCTCTGGAAACACCATATATTTT
NA | TRBJ2-2 | TRBV9 | 16 | TRBD1 | CASSVVTGGSTGELFF | TGTGCCAGCAGCGTAGTTACAGGGGGTAGCACCGGGGAGCTGTTTTTT
NA | TRBJ2-7 | TRBV5-6 | 16 | TRBD2 | CASSKRGIAGEYEQYF | TGTGCCAGCAGCAAGCGCGGGATAGCGGGGGAGTACGAGCAGTACTTC
NA | TRBJ1-5 | TRBV30 | 13 | TRBD1 | CAWSDRGIQPQHF | TGTGCCTGGAGCGACAGGGGGATTCAGCCCCAGCATTTT
NA | TRBJ1-1 | TRBV9 | 14 | NA | CASSVGQQNTEAFF | TGTGCCAGCAGCGTCGGACAGCAAAACACTGAAGCTTTCTTT
once | TRBJ2-2 | TRBV29-1 | 17 | NA | CSVEAPDKGGEAGELFF | TGCAGCGTTGAAGCCCCAGATAAAGGGGGAGAGGCCGGGGAGCTGTTTTTT
NA | TRBJ2-6 | TRBV6-5 | 13 | NA | CASSLSGANVLTF | TGTGCCAGCAGTCTCTCTGGGGCCAACGTCCTGACTTTC
NA | TRBJ2-1 | TRBV5-1 | 15 | TRBD1 | CASSPRDSYYNEQFF | TGCGCCAGCAGCCCCCGGGACAGCTACTACAATGAGCAGTTCTTC
NA | TRBJ2-7 | TRBV7-9 | 13 | NA | CASSEDTTYEQYF | TGTGCCAGCAGCGAGGACACGACCTACGAGCAGTACTTC
NA | TRBJ2-2 | TRBV5-1 | 13 | NA | CASSQGGTGELFF | TGCGCCAGCAGCCAGGGCGGGACCGGGGAGCTGTTTTTT
NA | TRBJ2-1 | TRBV6-5 | 16 | TRBD1 | CASSYTGASSYNEQFF | TGTGCCAGCAGTTACACAGGGGCAAGCTCCTACAATGAGCAGTTCTTC
few | TRBJ1-1 | TRBV19 | 13 | NA | CASAGGMNTEAFF | TGTGCCAGTGCTGGGGGGATGAACACTGAAGCTTTCTTT
NA | TRBJ2-1 | TRBV4-2 | 16 | NA | CASSQADRSLNNEQFF | TGTGCCAGCAGCCAAGCGGACAGAAGCCTTAACAATGAGCAGTTCTTC
NA | TRBJ2-3 | TRBV7-3 | 18 | TRBD2 | CASSRMPTSGRFADTQYF | TGTGCCAGCAGCCGAATGCCGACGAGCGGGAGATTCGCAGATACGCAGTATTTT
NA | TRBJ2-7 | TRBV19 | 13 | NA | CASSMPGIEEQYF | TGTGCCAGTAGTATGCCAGGGATCGAAGAGCAGTACTTC
NA | TRBJ2-2 | TRBV6-1 | 14 | NA | CASTPGANTGELFF | TGTGCCAGCACCCCGGGGGCGAACACCGGGGAGCTGTTTTTT
NA | TRBJ1-6 | TRBV9 | 15 | NA | CASSVWEELNSPLHF | TGTGCCAGCAGCGTTTGGGAGGAGTTGAATTCACCCCTCCACTTT
NA | TRBJ1-2 | TRBV7-2 | 14 | NA | CASSSEVTVYGYTF | TGTGCCAGCAGCTCCGAGGTTACAGTTTATGGCTACACCTTC
NA | TRBJ2-7 | TRBV10-2 | 13 | NA | CASSVKGGGEQYF | TGCGCCAGCAGTGTTAAAGGGGGGGGCGAGCAGTACTTC
NA | TRBJ1-3 | TRBV6-6 | 16 | TRBD1 | CASSYLRTGTGNTIYF | TGTGCCAGCAGTTATCTCCGGACAGGGACTGGAAACACCATATATTTT
NA | TRBJ1-4 | TRBV4-1 | 15 | NA | CASSQDVTTNEKLFF | TGCGCCAGCAGCCAAGATGTGACAACTAATGAAAAACTGTTTTTT
NA | TRBJ1-5 | TRBV4-1 | 14 | NA | CASSQVGGNQPQHF | TGCGCCAGCAGCCAAGTCGGGGGTAATCAGCCCCAGCATTTT
few | TRBJ1-5 | TRBV5-5 | 18 | NA | CASSFFPGTESSNQPQHF | TGTGCCAGCAGCTTTTTTCCCGGGACGGAGTCTAGCAATCAGCCCCAGCATTTT
NA | TRBJ2-7 | TRBV11-2 | 17 | TRBD2 | CASSLGASGRADYEQYF | TGTGCCAGCAGCTTAGGGGCTAGCGGGAGGGCCGACTACGAGCAGTACTTC
once | TRBJ2-2 | TRBV25-1 | 15 | TRBD2 | CASSKRGGNTGELFF | TGTGCCAGCAGTAAGCGGGGGGGGAACACCGGGGAGCTGTTTTTT
NA | TRBJ1-5 | TRBV29-1 | 13 | TRBD1 | CSVRQGGNQPQHF | TGCAGCGTCCGACAGGGTGGCAATCAGCCCCAGCATTTT
NA | TRBJ2-5 | TRBV10-3 | 14 | NA | CAISRRGVVETQYF | TGTGCCATCAGCAGGAGGGGGGTGGTCGAGACCCAGTACTTC
few | TRBJ2-2 | TRBV7-9 | 11 | NA | CASSSSGELFF | TGTGCCAGCAGCTCCTCCGGGGAGCTGTTTTTT
NA | TRBJ2-3 | TRBV5-6 | 13 | NA | CASSRPWGDTQYF | TGTGCCAGCAGCCGACCCTGGGGTGATACGCAGTATTTT
few | TRBJ1-4 | TRBV5-1 | 16 | NA | CASSLAGTRGNEKLFF | TGCGCCAGCAGCTTGGCCGGGACACGGGGAAATGAAAAACTGTTTTTT
NA | TRBJ1-1 | TRBV9 | 15 | NA | CASSPYLGGSPEAFF | TGTGCCAGCAGCCCTTACCTGGGAGGATCTCCTGAAGCTTTCTTT
NA | TRBJ2-7 | TRBV29-1 | 15 | NA | CSVAGLDGPGDEQYF | TGCAGCGTTGCGGGCCTGGACGGTCCTGGAGACGAGCAGTACTTC
NA | TRBJ1-5 | TRBV10-2 | 14 | NA | CASQPRQDNQPQHF | TGCGCCAGCCAGCCCCGACAGGACAATCAGCCCCAGCATTTT
NA | TRBJ2-1 | TRBV4-3 | 16 | NA | CASSQVQQKSYNEQFF | TGCGCCAGCAGCCAAGTTCAACAGAAATCTTACAATGAGCAGTTCTTC
NA | TRBJ2-3 | TRBV27 | 14 | NA | CASSLIVGTDTQYF | TGTGCCAGCAGTTTAATTGTCGGCACAGATACGCAGTATTTT
NA | TRBJ1-5 | TRBV19 | 13 | NA | CASSQTRNQPQHF | TGTGCCAGTAGCCAGACACGTAATCAGCCCCAGCATTTT
NA | TRBJ2-7 | TRBV5-4 | 15 | TRBD1 | CASSTRDRGSDEQYF | TGTGCCAGCAGCACGAGGGACAGGGGGAGTGACGAGCAGTACTTC
NA | TRBJ1-3 | TRBV6-1 | 14 | NA | CASSVTGSGNTIYF | TGTGCCAGCAGTGTCACAGGTTCAGGAAACACCATATATTTT
NA | TRBJ2-2 | TRBV7-7 | 15 | NA | CASSRFRGDTGELFF | TGTGCCAGCAGCCGCTTCCGAGGGGACACCGGGGAGCTGTTTTTT
NA | TRBJ1-4 | TRBV27 | 15 | NA | CASSKTGSTNEKLFF | TGTGCCAGCAGTAAGACAGGCTCAACTAATGAAAAACTGTTTTTT
NA | TRBJ2-7 | TRBV5-5 | 14 | TRBD1 | CASSTTGGTDEQYF | TGTGCCAGCAGCACCACAGGGGGCACCGACGAGCAGTACTTC
NA | TRBJ1-2 | TRBV27 | 14 | NA | CASSLSSRAGGYTF | TGTGCCAGCAGTTTAAGTAGCAGGGCGGGTGGCTACACCTTC
NA | TRBJ1-2 | TRBV9 | 12 | NA | CASSVLRVWGHF | TGTGCCAGCAGCGTATTGCGGGTTTGGGGTCACTTC
NA | TRBJ1-5 | TRBV29-1 | 14 | NA | CSPQRGEDNQPQHF | TGCAGCCCTCAAAGGGGGGAGGACAATCAGCCCCAGCATTTT
few | TRBJ1-1 | TRBV20-1 | 11 | NA | CSANRITEAFF | TGCAGTGCTAACAGGATCACTGAAGCTTTCTTT
NA | TRBJ2-7 | TRBV15 | 13 | NA | CATSRKSSYEQYF | TGTGCCACCAGCCGGAAGAGCTCCTACGAGCAGTACTTC
NA | TRBJ2-6 | TRBV5-1 | 19 | TRBD1 | CASSFGTRRGLAGANVLTF | TGCGCCAGCAGCTTTGGGACTCGCAGGGGGCTTGCTGGGGCCAACGTCCTGACTTTC
NA | TRBJ1-5 | TRBV15 | 14 | NA | CATSRGESNQPQHF | TGTGCCACCAGCAGAGGGGAAAGTAATCAGCCCCAGCATTTT